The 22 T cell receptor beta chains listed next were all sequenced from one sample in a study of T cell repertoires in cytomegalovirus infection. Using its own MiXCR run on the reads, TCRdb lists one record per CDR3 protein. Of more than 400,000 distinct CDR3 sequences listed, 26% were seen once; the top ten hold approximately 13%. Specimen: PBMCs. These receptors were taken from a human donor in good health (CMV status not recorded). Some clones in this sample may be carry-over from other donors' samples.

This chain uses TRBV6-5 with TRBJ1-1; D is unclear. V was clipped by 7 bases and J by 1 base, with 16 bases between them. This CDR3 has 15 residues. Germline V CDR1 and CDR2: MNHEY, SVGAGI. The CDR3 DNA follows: TGTGCCAGCATGAGGTCGGTCGCAGGGAACACTGAAGCTTTCTTT. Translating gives CASMRSVAGNTEAFF.

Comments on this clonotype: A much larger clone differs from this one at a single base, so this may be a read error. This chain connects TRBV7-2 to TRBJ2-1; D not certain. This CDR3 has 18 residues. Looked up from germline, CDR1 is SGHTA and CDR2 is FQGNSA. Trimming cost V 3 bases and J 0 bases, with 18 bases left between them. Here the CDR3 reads CASSFTHPGTGSYNEQFF. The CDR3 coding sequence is TGTGCCAGCAGCTTTACGCATCCGGGTACGGGCTCCTACAATGAGCAGTTCTTC.

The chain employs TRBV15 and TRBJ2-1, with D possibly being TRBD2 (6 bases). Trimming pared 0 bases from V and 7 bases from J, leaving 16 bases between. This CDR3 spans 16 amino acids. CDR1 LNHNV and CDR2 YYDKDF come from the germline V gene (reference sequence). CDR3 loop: CATSRDLGRGRNEQFF. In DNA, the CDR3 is TGTGCCACCAGCAGAGATCTTGGACGGGGGAGGAATGAGCAGTTCTTC.

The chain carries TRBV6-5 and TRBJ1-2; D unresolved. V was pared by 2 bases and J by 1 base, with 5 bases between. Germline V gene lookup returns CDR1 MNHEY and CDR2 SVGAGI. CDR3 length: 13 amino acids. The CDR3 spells CASSYKGNYGYTF. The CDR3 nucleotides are TGTGCCAGCAGTTACAAGGGTAACTATGGCTACACCTTC.

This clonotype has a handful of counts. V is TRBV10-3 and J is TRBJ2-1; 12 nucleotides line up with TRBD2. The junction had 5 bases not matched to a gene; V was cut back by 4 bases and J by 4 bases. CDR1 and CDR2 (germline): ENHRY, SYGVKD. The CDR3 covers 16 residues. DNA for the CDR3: TGTGCCATCAGTGCACTAGGACTAGCGGGATACAATGAGCAGTTCTTC. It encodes CAISALGLAGYNEQFF.

The CDR3 here is CASSSPSPRDTQYF. CDR3 nucleotides: TGTGCCAGCAGCTCACCCTCACCCAGGGATACGCAGTATTTT. V gene TRBV12-3 or TRBV12-4 combines with J gene TRBJ2-3; no reliable D call. Trimming removed 6 bases at V and 6 bases at J, with 16 bases between. There are 14 residues in the CDR3.

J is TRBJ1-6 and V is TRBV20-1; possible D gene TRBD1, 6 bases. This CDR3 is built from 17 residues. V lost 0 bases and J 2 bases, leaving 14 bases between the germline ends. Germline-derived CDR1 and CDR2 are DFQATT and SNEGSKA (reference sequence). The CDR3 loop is CSARESSRGAYNSPLHF. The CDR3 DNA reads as TGCAGTGCTAGAGAGAGCAGCAGGGGCGCCTATAATTCACCCCTCCACTTT.

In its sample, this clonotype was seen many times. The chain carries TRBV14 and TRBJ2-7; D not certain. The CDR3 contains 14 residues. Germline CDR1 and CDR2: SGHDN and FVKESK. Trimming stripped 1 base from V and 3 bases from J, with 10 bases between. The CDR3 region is CASSQGVGYYEQYF. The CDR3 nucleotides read TGTGCCAGCAGCCAAGGCGTGGGGTACTACGAGCAGTACTTC. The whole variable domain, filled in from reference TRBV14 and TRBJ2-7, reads EAGVTQFPSHSVIEKGQTVTLRCDPISGHDNLYWYRRVMGKEIKFLLHFVKESKQDESGMPNNRFLAERTGGTYSTLKVQPAELEDSGVYFCASSQGVGYYEQYFGPGTRLTVT.

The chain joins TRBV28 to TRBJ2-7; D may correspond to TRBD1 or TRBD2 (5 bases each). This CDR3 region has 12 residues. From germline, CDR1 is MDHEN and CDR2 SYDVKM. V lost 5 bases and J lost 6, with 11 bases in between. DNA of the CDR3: TGTGCCAGCAGTACCGGGACCGTCGAGCAGTACTTC. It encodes CASSTGTVEQYF.

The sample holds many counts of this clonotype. The CDR3 reads CASSSPGQRNQPQHF. The CDR3 DNA reads as TGTGCCAGCAGCTCCCCGGGACAGCGCAATCAGCCCCAGCATTTT. The gene calls are TRBV7-8 and TRBJ1-5; TRBD1 aligns across 7 bases. CDR3 length equals 15 residues. Per germline, CDR1 SGHVS and CDR2 FQNEAQ. V trimming: 4 bases; J trimming: 2 bases; junction bases outside the gene matches: 5.

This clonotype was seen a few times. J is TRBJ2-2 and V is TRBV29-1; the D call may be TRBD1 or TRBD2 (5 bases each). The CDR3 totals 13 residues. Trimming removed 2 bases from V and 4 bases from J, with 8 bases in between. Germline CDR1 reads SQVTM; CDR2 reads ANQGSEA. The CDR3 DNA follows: TGCAGCGTTGAAACAGGAGGCACCGGGGAGCTGTTTTTT. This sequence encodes CSVETGGTGELFF.

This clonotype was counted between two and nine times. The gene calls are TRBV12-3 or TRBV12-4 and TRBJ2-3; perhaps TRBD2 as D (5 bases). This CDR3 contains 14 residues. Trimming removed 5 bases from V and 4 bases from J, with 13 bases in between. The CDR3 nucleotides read TGTGCCAGCAGTCCTACACTAGTCCCAGATACGCAGTATTTT. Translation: CASSPTLVPDTQYF.

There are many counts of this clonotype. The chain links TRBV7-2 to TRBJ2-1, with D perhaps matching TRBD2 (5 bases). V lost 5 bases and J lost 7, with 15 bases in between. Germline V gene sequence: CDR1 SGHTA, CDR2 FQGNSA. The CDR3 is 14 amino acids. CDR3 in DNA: TGTGCCAGCAGCCTAACTAGTATTCCGAATGAGCAGTTCTTC. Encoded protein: CASSLTSIPNEQFF.

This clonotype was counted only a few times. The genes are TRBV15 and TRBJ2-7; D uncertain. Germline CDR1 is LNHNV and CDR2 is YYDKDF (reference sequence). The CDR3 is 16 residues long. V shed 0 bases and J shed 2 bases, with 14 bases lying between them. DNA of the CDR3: TGTGCCACCAGCAGAGAGCGGCCAGTGATTACCTACGAGCAGTACTTC. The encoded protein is CATSRERPVITYEQYF. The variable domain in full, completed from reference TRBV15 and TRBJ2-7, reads DAMVIQNPRYQVTQFGKPVTLSCSQTLNHNVMYWYQQKSSQAPKLLFHYYDKDFNNEADTPDNFQSRRPNTSFCFLDIRSPGLGDTAMYLCATSRERPVITYEQYFGPGTRLTVT.

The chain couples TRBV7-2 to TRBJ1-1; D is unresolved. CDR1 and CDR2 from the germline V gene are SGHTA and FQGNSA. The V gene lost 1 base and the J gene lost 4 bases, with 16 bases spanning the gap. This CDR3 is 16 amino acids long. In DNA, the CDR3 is TGTGCCAGCAGCTTAGTGAGAGTATTACGGGGCACTGAAGCTTTCTTT. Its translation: CASSLVRVLRGTEAFF. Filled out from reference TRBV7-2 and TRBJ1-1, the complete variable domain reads GAGVSQSPSNKVTEKGKDVELRCDPISGHTALYWYRQSLGQGLEFLIYFQGNSAPDKSGLPSDRFSAERTGGSVSTLTIQRTQQEDSAVYLCASSLVRVLRGTEAFFGQGTRLTVV.

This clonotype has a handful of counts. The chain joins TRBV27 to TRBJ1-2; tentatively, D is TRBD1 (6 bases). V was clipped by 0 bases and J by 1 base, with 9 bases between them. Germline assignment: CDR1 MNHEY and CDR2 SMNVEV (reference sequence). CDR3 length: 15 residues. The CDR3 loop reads CASSLSGGVNYGYTF. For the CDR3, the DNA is TGTGCCAGCAGTTTATCAGGGGGGGTTAACTATGGCTACACCTTC.

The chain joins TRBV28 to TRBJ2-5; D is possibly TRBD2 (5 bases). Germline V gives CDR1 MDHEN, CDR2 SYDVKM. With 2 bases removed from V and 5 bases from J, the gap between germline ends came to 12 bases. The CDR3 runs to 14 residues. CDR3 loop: CASSLGGGSETQYF. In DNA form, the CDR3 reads TGTGCCAGCAGTTTAGGAGGTGGGAGTGAGACCCAGTACTTC.

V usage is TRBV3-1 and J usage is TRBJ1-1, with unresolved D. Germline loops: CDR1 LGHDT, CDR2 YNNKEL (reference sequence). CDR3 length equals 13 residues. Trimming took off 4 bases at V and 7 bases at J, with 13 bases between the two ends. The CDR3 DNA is TGTGCCAGCAGCCCCAGACGGACGGATGAAGCTTTCTTT. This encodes CASSPRRTDEAFF.

The CDR3 DNA sequence: TGTGCCAGCAGCCCGCGGACTAGCGGGAGTCGGGAGACCCAGTACTTC. Encoded protein: CASSPRTSGSRETQYF. This chain connects TRBV7-2 to TRBJ2-5, with TRBD2 matching 13 bases. V shed 5 bases and J 5 bases; nucleotides not matched to a gene: 8. Germline V gene sequence: CDR1 SGHTA, CDR2 FQGNSA. This CDR3 contains 16 residues.

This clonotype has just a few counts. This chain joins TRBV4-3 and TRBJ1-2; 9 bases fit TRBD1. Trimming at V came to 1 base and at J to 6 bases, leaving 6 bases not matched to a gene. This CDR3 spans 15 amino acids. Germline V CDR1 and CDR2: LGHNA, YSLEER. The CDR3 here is CASSQGGDRADGYTF. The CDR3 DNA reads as TGCGCCAGCAGCCAAGGAGGGGACAGGGCGGATGGCTACACCTTC.

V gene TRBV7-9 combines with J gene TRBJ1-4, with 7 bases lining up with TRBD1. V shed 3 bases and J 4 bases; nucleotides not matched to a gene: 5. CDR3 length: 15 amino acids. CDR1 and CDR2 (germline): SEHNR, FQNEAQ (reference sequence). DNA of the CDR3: TGTGCCAGCAGCTTGGACCGACAGGGTAATGAAAAACTGTTTTTT. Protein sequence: CASSLDRQGNEKLFF.

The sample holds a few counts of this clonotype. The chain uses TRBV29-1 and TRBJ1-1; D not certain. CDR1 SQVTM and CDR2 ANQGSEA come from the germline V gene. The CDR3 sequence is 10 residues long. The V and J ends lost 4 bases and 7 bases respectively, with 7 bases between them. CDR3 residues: CSVVGFEAFF. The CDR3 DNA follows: TGCAGCGTTGTTGGGTTTGAAGCTTTCTTT.